A single sample gave rise to the 6 T cell receptor beta chains below, sequenced in a study of T cell responses to AZD1222 COVID-19 vaccine. Clones were read by immunoSEQ multiplex PCR, and TCRdb kept only the in-frame ones, dropping some. Here the sample spans fewer than 130,000 clones, 85% to 95% being singletons. Material: peripheral blood, obtained on day 0 of AZD1222 vaccination. The receptors come from an adult in good health.

This clone occurred once. V and J are TRBV27 and TRBJ2-2; D is possibly TRBD2 (6 bases). The CDR3 extends over 16 amino acids. Trimming took 5 bases from V and 0 from J, leaving 13 bases between them. The germline V gene has CDR1 MNHEY and CDR2 SMNVEV (reference sequence). As DNA, the CDR3 is TGTGCCAGCAGTACGGGACTCCGACCGAACACCGGGGAGCTGTTTTTT. This translates into CASSTGLRPNTGELFF.

The CDR3 region is CASSLSSGGAPAKNIQYF. The CDR3, as DNA: TGTGCCAGCAGTTTATCCAGCGGGGGGGCCCCGGCCAAAAACATTCAGTACTTC. V and J are TRBV27 and TRBJ2-4, with 10 nucleotides matching TRBD2. J was trimmed by 1 base and V by 0 bases; bases with no gene match: 6. In germline, CDR1 is MNHEY, CDR2 SMNVEV (reference sequence). This CDR3 contains 18 residues.

This clone was detected once. The rearrangement joins TRBV6-5 to TRBJ1-3, with TRBD1 matching 8 bases. Trimming cost V 6 bases and J 3 bases; bases outside gene matches: 7. Germline CDR1 is MNHEY and CDR2 is SVGAGI. This CDR3 is built from 15 residues. The DNA for the CDR3 is TGTGCCAGCAGGCCCCAGGGGGCGGGTGGAAACACCATATATTTT. This translates into CASRPQGAGGNTIYF.

This clone occurred once. The chain is built from TRBV2 and TRBJ2-7, with D possibly matching TRBD2 (6 bases). From germline, CDR1 is SNHLY and CDR2 FYNNEI. The V end was cut by 0 bases, the J end by 5 bases, with 11 bases between. This CDR3 region has 14 residues. The CDR3 sequence is CASSEASGRNEQYF. The CDR3 DNA is TGTGCCAGCAGTGAAGCTTCAGGGAGGAACGAGCAGTACTTC.

This clone occurred once. The rearrangement uses TRBV11-2 and TRBJ1-1; D not certain. With 1 base removed from V and 1 base from J, the gap between germline ends came to 7 bases. The CDR3 runs to 14 residues. Germline V lookup: CDR1 SGHAT, CDR2 FQNNGV. As DNA, the CDR3 is TGTGCCAGCAGCTTAGGGTTTGGGAACACTGAAGCTTTCTTT. Translating it yields CASSLGFGNTEAFF.

The chain joins TRBV27 to TRBJ1-5; D is undetermined. Trimming removed 6 bases from V and 7 bases from J, with 13 bases in between. This CDR3 is 13 amino acids long. The germline CDR1 and CDR2 sequences are MNHEY and SMNVEV (reference sequence). CDR3 loop: CASRIGGGQPQHF. CDR3 nucleotide sequence: TGTGCCAGCAGGATCGGTGGCGGCCAGCCCCAGCATTTT.